This T cell receptor (beta chain) came from a study of T-cell memory formation after mild COVID-19. Researchers used 5'RACE with constant-segment primers to make TCR alpha and TCR beta cDNA libraries that carry sample barcodes and UMIs. TCRdb reanalysed the 5' RACE reads using MiXCR and keeps one entry per CDR3 protein. The sample yields a few hundred thousand distinct CDR3 sequences, more than 20% seen once. CDR1 and CDR2 (germline): MNHEY, SVGEGT. The length of the CDR3 is 14 residues. Unmatched junction bases numbered 5, after V lost 8 bases and J lost 0 bases. Study-wide findings and caveats: Prior to infection, memory already included some responding clones, suggesting cross-reactive memory joined.

As regards this clonotype: Its antigen remains unidentified.

The V call is TRBV6-2 or TRBV6-3, the J call TRBJ2-3; 7 bases agree with TRBD2. The receptor comes from an adult woman who had mild COVID-19 (a few samples of this study predate the infection). Cell type and time point are not known. The sample consisted of PBMCs or a T cell subset sorted from them (not recorded which). The DNA of the CDR3 is TGTGCCAGCTCCCGGGACTACAGCACAGATACGCAGTATTTT. Its protein is CASSRDYSTDTQYF.